These 11 T cell receptor beta chains came from one sample sequenced in a study of tumor and adjacent non-tumor tissue in lung cancer listed by TCRdb under 2018. Preparation of the library involved multiplex PCR. These reads were obtained on an Illumina HiSeq 2500. TCRbeta libraries were built by three rounds of nested PCR using primers (Table S4), following protocols modified from ARM-PCR. TCRdb redid the processing of the public reads, applying fastp at Q25 and MiXCR, and retained in-frame beta chains. For every CDR3 protein sequence, its rows merge into one entry that carries the most common genes and DNA. The sample table lists about 100,000 distinct CDR3 sequences, roughly 60% of them with a count of one. The ten largest clones represent about 19% of the sample. RNA was isolated from bulk unsorted tissue, and RNA quality was assessed with a NanoDrop ND-1000 and an Agilent 2100. The normal lung samples consisted of distant non-tumor tissue collected more than 3 cm from the tumor edge.

Sample: distant non-tumor lung tissue. The receptor source for this set is a young man with non-small cell lung cancer.

The chain has TRBV29-1 and TRBJ2-5; 9 nucleotides line up with TRBD1. The J segment lost 2 bases and the V segment lost 1 base, leaving 11 bases of the junction unmatched. Germline CDR1 reads SQVTM; CDR2 reads ANQGSEA. This CDR3 has 17 residues. CDR3 in amino acids: CSVEAPLQGAHQETQYF. CDR3 coding DNA: TGCAGCGTTGAAGCCCCGCTACAGGGGGCCCATCAAGAGACCCAGTACTTC.

As to this clonotype: It may be a read error: a sequence one base away is much more abundant. The chain couples TRBV10-3 to TRBJ1-6, with TRBD1 identical over 9 bases. CDR3 length: 14 residues. Germline values: CDR1 ENHRY, CDR2 SYGVKD. This CDR3 is CAISTTGGDSSLHF. In DNA form, the CDR3 reads TGTGCCATCAGCACGACAGGGGGGGATTCATCCCTCCACTTT.

A remark on this clonotype: A read error is possible here, since a much larger clone lies one base away. The rearrangement links TRBV7-9 to TRBJ1-2; a possible D gene is TRBD1 (5 bases). The germline V gene has CDR1 SEHNR and CDR2 FQNEAQ (reference sequence). The CDR3 consists of 13 residues. CDR3 nucleotide sequence: TGTGTCAGCAGCCCAGCGGGGACCTATGGCTACACCTTC. The encoded protein is CVSSPAGTYGYTF.

This clonotype has just a few counts. A read error may explain this, as a much larger clone is one base away. The chain employs TRBV10-2 and TRBJ2-7; weak D call: TRBD1 (6 bases). The CDR3 consists of 13 residues. CDR1 and CDR2 from the germline V gene are WSHSY and SAAADI. The CDR3 bases are TGCGTCAGCAGACGACAGGTCGCCTACGAGCAGTACTTC. This sequence encodes CVSRRQVAYEQYF.

The chain combines TRBV5-1 with TRBJ2-2; 7 positions agree with TRBD2. The CDR3 length is 13 residues. Germline CDR1 and CDR2: SGHRS and YFSETQ. V trimming: 4 bases; J trimming: 7 bases; junction bases outside the gene matches: 4. The CDR3 nucleotides are TGCGCCAGCAGCCCCCGGGGGGACGGGGAGCTGTTTTTT. Translating it yields CASSPRGDGELFF.

Details on this clonotype: At one boundary the junction diverges from the germline segment, which might be a read error. The V call is TRBV6-5, the J call TRBJ1-2; D gene unclear. Per the germline V gene, CDR1 is MNHEY and CDR2 is SVGAGI. The CDR3 spans 16 residues. The CDR3 here is CARGTEGSRPNYGYTF. The CDR3, as DNA: TGTGCCAGAGGAACCGAGGGATCAAGACCTAACTATGGTTACACCTTC.

Concerning this clonotype: It may be a read error: a sequence one base away is much more abundant. The gene calls are TRBV12-3 or TRBV12-4 and TRBJ2-7; tentative D call: TRBD1 (6 bases). The CDR3 extends over 13 amino acids. CDR3 protein: CTSKQGYSYEQYF. Written as DNA, the CDR3 is TGTACCAGCAAACAGGGCTACTCCTACGAGCAGTACTTC.

In the case of this clonotype: A read error may be the cause here, since a much bigger clone is one base away. The chain combines TRBV5-5 with TRBJ1-5, with D unclear. CDR1 SGHKS and CDR2 YYEKEE come from the germline V gene (reference sequence). CDR3 size: 14 residues. V was shortened by 0 bases and J by 5 bases, with 9 bases between the two germline ends. The CDR3 coding sequence is TGTGCCAGCAGCTTGGGCTCCACAGATCAGCCCCAGCATTTT. Its protein is CASSLGSTDQPQHF.

Turning to this clonotype: One junction end does not reproduce the germline sequence, and a read error may be involved. The chain is built from TRBV10-2 and TRBJ2-4; a possible D gene is TRBD1 (6 bases). Germline lookup yields CDR1 WSHSY and CDR2 SAAADI. CDR3 length equals 16 residues. The CDR3 DNA reads TGCGCCAGCTGTGGTAGCAACAGGGACGCCATAGACATTCTGTACTTC. Translated, it gives CASCGSNRDAIDILYF.

This clonotype was recorded once. Mismatch with germline at one junction end may stem from a read error. In nucleotides, the CDR3 is TGTGCTAGTGGCCTACAGGGGTTATACAAGCAATACTTC. The encoded protein is CASGLQGLYKQYF. This rearrangement joins TRBV12-5 to TRBJ2-7, with 7 bases matching TRBD1. The CDR3 is 13 residues long. The germline gives CDR1 LGHNT, CDR2 FRNRAP.

This chain uses TRBV20-1 with TRBJ2-1; 11 nucleotides align to TRBD2. The CDR3 runs to 15 residues. Germline V CDR1 and CDR2: DFQATT, SNEGSKA (reference sequence). Unmatched junction bases numbered 14, after V lost 8 bases and J lost 8 bases. CDR3 amino acids: CSSGSTSGANDEQFF. The CDR3 DNA follows: TGCAGTTCTGGATCGACTAGCGGGGCCAACGATGAGCAGTTCTTC.